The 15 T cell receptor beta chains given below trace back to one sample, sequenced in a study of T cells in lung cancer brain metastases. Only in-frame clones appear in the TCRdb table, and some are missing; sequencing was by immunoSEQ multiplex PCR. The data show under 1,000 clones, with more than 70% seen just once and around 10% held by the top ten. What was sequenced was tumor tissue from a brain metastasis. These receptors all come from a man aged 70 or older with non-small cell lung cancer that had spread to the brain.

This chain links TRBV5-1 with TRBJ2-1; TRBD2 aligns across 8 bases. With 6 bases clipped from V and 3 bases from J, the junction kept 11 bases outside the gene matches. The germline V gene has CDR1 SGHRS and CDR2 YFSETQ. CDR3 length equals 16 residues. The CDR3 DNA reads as TGCGCCAGCACCCCCCAGGCTAGCGGGCTCTACAATGAGCAGTTCTTC. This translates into CASTPQASGLYNEQFF.

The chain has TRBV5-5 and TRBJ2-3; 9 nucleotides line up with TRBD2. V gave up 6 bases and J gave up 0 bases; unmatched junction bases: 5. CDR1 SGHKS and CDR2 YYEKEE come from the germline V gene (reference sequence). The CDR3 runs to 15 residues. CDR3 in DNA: TGTGCCAGCATGGGACTAGCTCCTAGCACAGATACGCAGTATTTT. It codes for CASMGLAPSTDTQYF.

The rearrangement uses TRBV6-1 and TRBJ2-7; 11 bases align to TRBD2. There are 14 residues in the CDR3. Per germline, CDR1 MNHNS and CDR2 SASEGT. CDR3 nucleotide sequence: TGTGCCAGCAGTCAACTACTGGCGCCGGGACTAGCGGACGTC. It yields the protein CASSQLLAPGLADV.

CDR3 nucleotide sequence: TGCAGCGTTGAAGGTGGGGGAATGGCCGGGGAGCTGTTTTTT. This sequence encodes CSVEGGGMAGELFF. The J gene is TRBJ2-2, the V gene TRBV29-1, with D perhaps being TRBD1 or TRBD2 (5 bases each). The V gene lost 1 base and the J gene lost 6 bases, with 12 bases spanning the gap. The germline V gene encodes CDR1 SQVTM and CDR2 ANQGSEA. The CDR3 extends over 14 amino acids.

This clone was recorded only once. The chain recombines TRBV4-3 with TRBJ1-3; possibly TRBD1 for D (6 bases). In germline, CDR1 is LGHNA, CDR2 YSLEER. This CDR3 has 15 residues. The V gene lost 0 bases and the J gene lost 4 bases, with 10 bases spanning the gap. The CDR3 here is CASSQEGGVGNTIYF. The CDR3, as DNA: TGCGCCAGCAGCCAAGAAGGGGGGGTCGGAAACACCATATATTTT.

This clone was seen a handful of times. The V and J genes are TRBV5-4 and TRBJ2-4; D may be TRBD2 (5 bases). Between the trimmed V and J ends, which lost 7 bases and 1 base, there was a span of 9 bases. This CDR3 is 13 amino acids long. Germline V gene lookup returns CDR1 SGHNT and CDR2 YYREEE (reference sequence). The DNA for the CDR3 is TGTGCCAGCGGGAGTTGGGCCAAAAACATTCAGTACTTC. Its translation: CASGSWAKNIQYF.

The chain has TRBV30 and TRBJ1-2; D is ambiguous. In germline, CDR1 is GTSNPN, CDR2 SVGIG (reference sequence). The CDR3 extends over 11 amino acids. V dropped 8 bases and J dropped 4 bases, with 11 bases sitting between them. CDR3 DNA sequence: TGTGCCCGAACGGACCGCTATGGCTACACCTTC. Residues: CARTDRYGYTF.

CDR3 DNA: TGTGCCAGCAGCCTTGCCTACGAGCAGTACGTC. Its translation is CASSLAYEQYV. J is TRBJ2-7 and V is TRBV5-8; D gene uncertain. Trimming took off 4 bases at V and 2 bases at J, with 4 bases between the two ends. CDR3 length: 11 residues. Germline loops: CDR1 SGHTS, CDR2 YDEGEE.

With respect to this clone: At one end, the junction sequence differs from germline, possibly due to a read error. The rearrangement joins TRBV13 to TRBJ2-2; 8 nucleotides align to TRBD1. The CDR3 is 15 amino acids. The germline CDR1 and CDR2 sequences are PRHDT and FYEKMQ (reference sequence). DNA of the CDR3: TGTACCAGCAGCTCCCCCGACAGGGGCACCGGGGAGCTATTTTTT. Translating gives CTSSSPDRGTGELFF.

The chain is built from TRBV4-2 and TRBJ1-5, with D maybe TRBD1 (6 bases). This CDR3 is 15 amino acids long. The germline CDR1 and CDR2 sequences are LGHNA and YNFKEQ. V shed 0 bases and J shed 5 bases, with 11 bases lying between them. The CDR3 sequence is CASSQEAGADQPQHF. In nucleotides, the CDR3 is TGTGCCAGCAGCCAAGAGGCAGGGGCAGATCAGCCCCAGCATTTT.

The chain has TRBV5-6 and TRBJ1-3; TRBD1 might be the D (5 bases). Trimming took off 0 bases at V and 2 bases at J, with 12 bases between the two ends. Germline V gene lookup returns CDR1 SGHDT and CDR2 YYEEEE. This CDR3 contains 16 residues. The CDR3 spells CASSLAVGTPGNTIYF. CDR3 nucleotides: TGTGCCAGCAGCTTGGCCGTTGGGACCCCTGGAAACACCATATATTTT.

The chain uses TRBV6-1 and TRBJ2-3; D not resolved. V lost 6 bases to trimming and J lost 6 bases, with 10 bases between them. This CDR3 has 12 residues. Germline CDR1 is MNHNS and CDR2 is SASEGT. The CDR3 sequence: CASSSSSDTQYF. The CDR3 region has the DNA TGTGCCAGCAGCAGCAGCAGCGATACGCAGTATTTT.

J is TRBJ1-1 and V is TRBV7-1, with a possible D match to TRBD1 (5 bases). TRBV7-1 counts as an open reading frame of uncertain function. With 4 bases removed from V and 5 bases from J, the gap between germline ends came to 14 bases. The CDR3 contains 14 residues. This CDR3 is CASSLVQGGTEAFF. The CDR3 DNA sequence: TGTGCCAGCAGCTTAGTCCAGGGAGGAACTGAAGCTTTCTTT.

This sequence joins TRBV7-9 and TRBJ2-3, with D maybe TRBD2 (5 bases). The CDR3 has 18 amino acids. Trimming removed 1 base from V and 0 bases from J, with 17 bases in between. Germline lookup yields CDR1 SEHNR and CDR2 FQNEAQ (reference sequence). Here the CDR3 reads CASSLERIRSVSTDTQYF. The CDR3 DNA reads TGTGCCAGCAGCTTAGAGCGGATTCGGTCGGTCAGCACAGATACGCAGTATTTT. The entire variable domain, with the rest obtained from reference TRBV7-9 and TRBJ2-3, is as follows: DTGVSQNPRHKITKRGQNVTFRCDPISEHNRLYWYRQTLGQGPEFLTYFQNEAQLEKSRLLSDRFSAERPKGSFSTLEIQRTEQGDSAMYLCASSLERIRSVSTDTQYFGPGTRLTVL.

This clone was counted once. The CDR3 region has the DNA TGTGCCAGCAGTTTATTACAGGGGGCAGGGGCTTTCTTT. Protein sequence: CASSLLQGAGAFF. The chain joins TRBV28 to TRBJ1-1; 9 bases agree with TRBD1. J was trimmed by 11 bases and V by 1 base; bases with no gene match: 5. This CDR3 is built from 13 residues. Germline V lookup: CDR1 MDHEN, CDR2 SYDVKM. Based on the CDR3 plus reference TRBV28 and TRBJ1-1, the full variable domain is DVKVTQSSRYLVKRTGEKVFLECVQDMDHENMFWYRQDPGLGLRLIYFSYDVKMKEKGDIPEGYSVSREKKERFSLILESASTNQTSMYLCASSLLQGAGAFFGQGTRLTVV.